This T cell receptor beta chain is from a study of molecular identifiers for immune sequencing clone quantification. Turning to the study itself: Replicate RNA came from 20,000 or 100,000 naive CD8 cells and was split five ways, and four parts were sequenced.

Each library that profiled naive CD8 cells came from roughly 20,000 to 1,000,000 sorted cells with 10%, 30% or 50% RNA. Sorted naive CD8 T cells were those defined as CD8+CD4-CCR7+CD45RA+. This clonotype was seen a few times. Germline CDR1 is SGHKS and CDR2 is YYEKEE (reference sequence). CDR3 length equals 16 residues. Trimming removed 1 base from V and 0 bases from J, with 11 bases in between. In TCRdb, the PCR reads were re-called with MiXCR into one record per CDR3 protein. The top ten hold 0.84% of the sample, which has 490,000 or so distinct CDR3 sequences, around a fifth seen once. The sample consisted of naive CD8+ T cells from blood, with Jurkat cell RNA spiked in. Subset here: FACS-sorted CD8+CD4-CCR7+CD45RA+ naive T cells. The chain joins TRBV5-5 to TRBJ1-5; D might be TRBD1 (5 bases). The TCR originated in a human donor in good health. Some libraries in this study had Jurkat cell RNA spiked in. Here the CDR3 DNA reads TGTGCCAGCAGCTTGAGGTCGGGGGATAGCAATCAGCCCCAGCATTTT. It specifies CASSLRSGDSNQPQHF.